A selection of T cell receptor beta chains follows, all from one sample in a study of T cell responses to AZD1222 COVID-19 vaccine. Here immunoSEQ multiplex PCR was the method, and the copy in TCRdb shows in-frame clones only, minus some. This sample has some 130,000 clones, with roughly nine tenths found just once. The sequencing used peripheral blood, collected on day 0 of AZD1222 vaccination. All receptors come from an adult in good health. The CDR3 runs from the conserved cysteine through the conserved F or W. A D gene is named only where the DNA matches it firmly. Clone sizes are given selectively: once, few, many, or a class where the clone is expanded.

size	V	D	J	CDR3	DNA
once	TRBV27	NA	TRBJ2-2	CASSLKADSNTGELFF	TGTGCCAGCAGTTTAAAGGCGGACTCGAACACCGGGGAGCTGTTTTTT
NA	TRBV5-1	TRBD1	TRBJ2-1	CASSPIQGADEQFF	TGCGCCAGCAGCCCAATACAGGGGGCCGATGAGCAGTTCTTC
NA	TRBV6-5	TRBD2	TRBJ2-7	CASRGTSGRAYEQYF	TGTGCCAGCAGAGGAACTAGCGGGAGGGCCTACGAGCAGTACTTC
NA	TRBV10-3	TRBD1	TRBJ1-1	CAIRGTENRDTEAFF	TGTGCCATCAGGGGGACAGAGAACAGGGACACTGAAGCTTTCTTT
NA	TRBV3-1/TRBV3-2	NA	TRBJ2-3	CASSQTADTQYF	TGTGCCAGCAGCCAGACCGCGGATACGCAGTATTTT
once	TRBV13	NA	TRBJ1-3	CASSRSGLSGNTIYF	TGTGCCAGCAGCAGAAGTGGTTTATCTGGAAACACCATATATTTT
NA	TRBV6-2/TRBV6-3	NA	TRBJ1-4	CASSTSDSLLKLFF	NA
NA	TRBV27	NA	TRBJ1-2	CASSPGSGYTF	TGTGCCAGCAGTCCCGGGTCCGGCTACACCTTC
NA	TRBV14	NA	TRBJ2-7	CASSQVGIQGSSYEQYF	TGTGCCAGCAGCCAAGTCGGTATCCAGGGTAGCTCCTACGAGCAGTACTTC
NA	TRBV19	TRBD1	TRBJ1-6	CASSQNRGGAYNSPLHF	TGTGCCAGTAGTCAAAACAGGGGAGGCGCCTATAATTCACCCCTCCACTTT
NA	TRBV25-1	NA	TRBJ2-2	CASSGQGFSTGELFF	TGTGCCAGCAGTGGCCAGGGGTTCAGCACCGGGGAGCTGTTTTTT
NA	TRBV7-6	NA	TRBJ2-2	CASSSTLALGGELFF	TGTGCCAGCAGCTCAACCCTAGCGTTGGGCGGGGAGCTGTTTTTT
NA	TRBV5-6	TRBD1	TRBJ1-5	CASSLAQGRMSNQPQHF	TGTGCCAGCAGCTTGGCACAGGGGAGGATGAGCAATCAGCCCCAGCATTTT
NA	TRBV9	NA	TRBJ2-5	CASSVVGETQYF	TGTGCCAGCAGCGTAGTTGGAGAGACCCAGTACTTC
NA	TRBV5-1	NA	TRBJ1-2	CASSLLEGQTRYGYTF	TGCGCCAGCAGCTTGCTGGAGGGGCAGACGCGTTATGGCTACACCTTC
NA	TRBV3-1/TRBV3-2	NA	TRBJ2-7	CASSQGIIGVSQYF	TGTGCCAGCAGCCAAGGTATTATTGGGGTTTCGCAGTACTTC
once	TRBV2	NA	TRBJ1-4	CASSPWGGDEKLFF	TGTGCCAGCAGTCCGTGGGGGGGAGATGAAAAACTGTTTTTT
NA	TRBV18	NA	TRBJ2-7	CASSSQGGFYEQYF	TGTGCCAGCTCATCACAGGGTGGCTTCTACGAGCAGTACTTC
NA	TRBV6-2/TRBV6-3	TRBD1	TRBJ1-3	CASSLTGERGNTIYF	TGTGCCAGCAGCCTAACAGGGGAAAGAGGAAACACCATATATTTT
NA	TRBV18	TRBD1	TRBJ2-5	CASSPPTGEETQYF	TGTGCCAGCTCACCCCCTACAGGGGAAGAGACCCAGTACTTC
NA	TRBV19	NA	TRBJ1-5	CASTLSGQPQHF	TGTGCCAGTACCTTATCCGGACAGCCCCAGCATTTT
NA	TRBV27	NA	TRBJ1-6	CASSSPRSSYNSPLHF	TGTGCCAGCAGTTCGCCGCGAAGCTCCTATAATTCACCCCTCCACTTT
once	TRBV7-3	NA	TRBJ1-2	CASSKDGVTYGYTF	TGTGCCAGCAGCAAAGACGGAGTAACCTATGGCTACACCTTC
NA	TRBV19	NA	TRBJ2-7	CASSILRGNYEQYF	TGTGCCAGTAGTATACTTCGAGGGAACTACGAGCAGTACTTC
NA	TRBV3-1/TRBV3-2	TRBD2	TRBJ2-5	CASSQDPRLAEYHQETQYF	TGTGCCAGCAGCCAAGATCCTCGACTAGCGGAATACCACCAAGAGACCCAGTACTTC
NA	TRBV15	TRBD1	TRBJ1-1	CATSSDTTGLTEAFF	TGTGCCACCAGCAGTGACACGACAGGGCTCACTGAAGCTTTCTTT
NA	TRBV5-4	NA	TRBJ1-2	CASSLSWKSNYGYTF	TGTGCCAGCAGCTTGTCATGGAAAAGTAACTATGGCTACACCTTC
once	TRBV5-1	TRBD1	TRBJ1-1	CASSLYGTGGTEAFF	TGCGCCAGCAGCTTGTACGGGACAGGGGGCACTGAAGCTTTCTTT
NA	TRBV5-4	TRBD1	TRBJ1-3	CASSPDRGGNTIYF	TGTGCCAGCAGTCCCGACAGGGGCGGAAACACCATATATTTT
NA	TRBV3-1/TRBV3-2	NA	TRBJ2-5	CASSQATGQETQYF	TGTGCCAGCAGCCAAGCGACAGGTCAAGAGACCCAGTACTTC
NA	TRBV29-1	NA	TRBJ1-1	CSVEGGVNTEAFF	TGCAGCGTTGAAGGGGGAGTGAACACTGAAGCTTTCTTT
NA	TRBV18	NA	TRBJ1-4	CASSTTQALGEKLFF	TGTGCCAGCTCAACCACACAGGCTCTTGGAGAAAAACTGTTTTTT
NA	TRBV18	NA	TRBJ2-5	CASSPENPETQYF	TGTGCCAGCTCACCAGAGAATCCTGAGACCCAGTACTTC
NA	TRBV19	NA	TRBJ2-2	CASSWAGNTGELFF	TGTGCCAGTAGTTGGGCGGGAAACACCGGGGAGCTGTTTTTT
NA	TRBV6-5	NA	TRBJ1-1	CASRDSRKAFF	TGTGCCAGCAGGGACAGTCGGAAAGCTTTCTTT
NA	TRBV5-1	NA	TRBJ2-5	CASSLDTGTETQYF	TGCGCCAGCAGCTTGGATACAGGGACGGAGACCCAGTACTTC
NA	TRBV9	NA	TRBJ1-2	CASSSTWRGYTF	TGTGCCAGCAGCAGTACTTGGAGGGGCTACACCTTC
NA	TRBV11-1	TRBD1	TRBJ1-2	CASSYRGNYGYTF	TGTGCCAGCAGCTACAGGGGTAACTATGGCTACACCTTC
NA	TRBV28	NA	TRBJ1-5	CASSAGGEGQPQHF	TGTGCCAGCAGCGCCGGAGGGGAGGGTCAGCCCCAGCATTTT
NA	TRBV6-5	NA	TRBJ1-5	CASSLTVNQPQHF	TGTGCCAGCAGTCTGACAGTGAATCAGCCCCAGCATTTT
NA	TRBV19	TRBD1	TRBJ1-1	CASSKRDRAQVAFF	TGTGCCAGTAGTAAGCGGGACAGGGCGCAAGTAGCTTTCTTT
once	TRBV19	TRBD1	TRBJ2-2	CASRPGTGGAGELFF	TGTGCCAGTAGGCCCGGGACAGGGGGGGCCGGGGAGCTGTTTTTT
NA	TRBV21-1	NA	TRBJ2-1	CASSKRTSGGYDNEQFF	TGTGCCAGCAGCAAGAGAACTAGCGGGGGATATGACAATGAGCAGTTCTTC
NA	TRBV7-9	NA	TRBJ2-3	CAGRRPGITDTQYF	TGTGCAGGCCGAAGGCCGGGGATCACAGATACGCAGTATTTT
NA	TRBV28	NA	TRBJ2-1	CASSSVGEGYNEQFF	TGTGCCAGCAGTTCAGTCGGGGAAGGCTACAATGAGCAGTTCTTC
few	TRBV30	TRBD1	TRBJ1-6	CAWSGGQDNSPLHF	TGTGCCTGGAGTGGGGGACAGGATAATTCACCCCTCCACTTT
once	TRBV18	TRBD1	TRBJ2-3	CASSPRETGVDTQYF	TGTGCCAGCTCACCACGCGAGACAGGGGTAGATACGCAGTATTTT
NA	TRBV9	NA	TRBJ1-3	CASSVSFRPSGNTIYF	TGTGCCAGCAGCGTATCCTTTAGGCCCTCTGGAAACACCATATATTTT
once	TRBV30	TRBD1	TRBJ1-1	CAWKGAGRDEAFF	TGTGCCTGGAAGGGGGCAGGGAGGGATGAAGCTTTCTTT
once	TRBV30	NA	TRBJ1-6	CAWDLGAFPLHF	TGTGCCTGGGATCTCGGAGCTTTCCCCCTCCACTTT
NA	TRBV15	NA	TRBJ1-6	CATSRDYRQPLHF	TGTGCCACCAGCAGAGATTACAGGCAACCCCTCCACTTT
NA	TRBV27	NA	TRBJ2-1	CASRIRRAYYNEQFF	TGTGCCAGCAGAATCAGGCGGGCGTACTACAATGAGCAGTTCTTC
NA	TRBV19	NA	TRBJ2-1	CASSQGRGSYNEQFF	TGTGCCAGTAGTCAAGGGCGGGGATCCTACAATGAGCAGTTCTTC
NA	TRBV6-1	TRBD1	TRBJ1-1	CASSEVGRGTEAFF	TGTGCCAGCAGTGAAGTTGGCAGGGGGACTGAAGCTTTCTTT
NA	TRBV30	NA	TRBJ2-5	CAWSVVWETQYF	TGTGCCTGGAGTGTAGTTTGGGAGACCCAGTACTTC
NA	TRBV7-8	NA	TRBJ2-3	CASSNRFGGTDTQYF	TGTGCCAGCAGCAACAGGTTCGGAGGCACAGATACGCAGTATTTT
NA	TRBV11-2	NA	TRBJ2-2	CASSLDGAAGGELFF	TGTGCCAGCAGCTTAGATGGAGCGGCTGGCGGGGAGCTGTTTTTT